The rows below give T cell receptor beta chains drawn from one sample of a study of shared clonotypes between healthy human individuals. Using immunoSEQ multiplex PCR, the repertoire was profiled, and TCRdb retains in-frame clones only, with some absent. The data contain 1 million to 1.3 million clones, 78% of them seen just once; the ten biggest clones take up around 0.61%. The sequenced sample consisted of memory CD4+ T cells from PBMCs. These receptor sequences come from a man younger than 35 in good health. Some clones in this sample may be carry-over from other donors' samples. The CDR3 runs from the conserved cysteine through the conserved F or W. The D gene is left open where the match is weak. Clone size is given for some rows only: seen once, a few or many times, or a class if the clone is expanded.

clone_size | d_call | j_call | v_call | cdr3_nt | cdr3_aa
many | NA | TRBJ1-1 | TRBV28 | TGTGCCAGCAACCCTTCGGGTGACACTGAAGCTTTCTTT | CASNPSGDTEAFF
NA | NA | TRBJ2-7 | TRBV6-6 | TGTGCCAGCAGTTACTTGGGAGGAAACGAGCAGTACTTC | CASSYLGGNEQYF
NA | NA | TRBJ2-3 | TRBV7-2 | TGTGCCAGCAGCTTAGGGCTGCGCGGCGATACGCAGTATTTT | CASSLGLRGDTQYF
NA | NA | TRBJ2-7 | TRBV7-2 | TGTGCCAGCAGCTTATTAGGGGCGGCTTCCTACGAGCAGTACTTC | CASSLLGAASYEQYF
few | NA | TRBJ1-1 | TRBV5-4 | TGTGCCATGGGACCTTTGGACACTGAAGCTTTCTTT | CAMGPLDTEAFF
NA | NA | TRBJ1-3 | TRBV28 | TGTGCCAGCAGTTTGCCATTCCCCAATGGGAACACCATATATTTT | CASSLPFPNGNTIYF
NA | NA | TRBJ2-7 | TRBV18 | TGTGCCAGCTCACCACCCACAGCGTCCTACGAGCAGTACTTC | CASSPPTASYEQYF
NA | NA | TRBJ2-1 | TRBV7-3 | TGTGCCAGCAGCCTAGACCCGGACCCTCTAAGTGAGCAGTTCTTC | CASSLDPDPLSEQFF
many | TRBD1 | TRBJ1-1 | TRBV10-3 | TGTGCCATCAGTCCTCCAGGGGGCACTGAAGCTTTCTTT | CAISPPGGTEAFF
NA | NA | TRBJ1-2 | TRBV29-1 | TGCAGCGTGAGCTGGGGCGGTTCGTGGGGCTACACCTTC | CSVSWGGSWGYTF
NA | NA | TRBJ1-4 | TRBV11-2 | TGTGCCAGCAGCGTACAGGGCGGAACGAGTCGTTTT | CASSVQGGTSRF
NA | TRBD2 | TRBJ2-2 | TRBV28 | TGTGCCAGCAGCATAATTGCGGGAGGGCCGAGGACCGGGGAGCTGTTTTTT | CASSIIAGGPRTGELFF
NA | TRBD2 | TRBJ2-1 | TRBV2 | TGTGCCAGCAGCGGGACTAGTGGGTCCAATGAGCAGTTCTTC | CASSGTSGSNEQFF
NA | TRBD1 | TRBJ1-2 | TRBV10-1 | TGCGCCAGCAAAGCCGATCCCTCAAACCCAAACGGGACAGGGGAGGGTGACGGCTACACCTTC | CASKADPSNPNGTGEGDGYTF
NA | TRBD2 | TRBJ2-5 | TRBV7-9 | TGTGCCAGCAGCTTAGCCGCCCTTAGCGGGGGGTACTTC | CASSLAALSGGYF
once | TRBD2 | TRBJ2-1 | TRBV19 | TGTGCCAGTAGTAGGACTAGCGGGCAACCGCCCTACAATGAGCAGTTCTTC | CASSRTSGQPPYNEQFF
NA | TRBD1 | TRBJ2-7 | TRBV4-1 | TGCGCCAGCAGCCAGGGACAGGGGGTCTATGAGCAGTACTTC | CASSQGQGVYEQYF